A single sample gave rise to the 26 T cell receptor beta chains below, sequenced in a study of T cell repertoires in cytomegalovirus infection. MiXCR was run by TCRdb on the reads, yielding one entry per CDR3 protein. The sample has 250,000 or so distinct CDR3 sequences, 8% to 9.5% seen once. Sequencing was performed on PBMCs. The receptors come from a human donor in good health (CMV status not recorded). Some clones in this sample may be carry-over from other donors' samples.

There are many counts of this clonotype. The V gene is TRBV7-2, the J gene TRBJ1-1; D is unclear. V shed 4 bases and J shed 7 bases, with 10 bases lying between them. This CDR3 comprises 12 residues. CDR1 and CDR2 (germline): SGHTA, FQGNSA. The CDR3 protein is CASSSRQSEAFF. As DNA, the CDR3 is TGTGCCAGCAGCTCCCGCCAGAGTGAAGCTTTCTTT.

This clonotype was detected many times. The rearrangement joins TRBV27 to TRBJ1-1, with TRBD1 as a possible D gene (5 bases). The CDR3 length is 13 residues. V dropped 6 bases and J dropped 0 bases, with 8 bases sitting between them. Looked up from germline, CDR1 is MNHEY and CDR2 is SMNVEV (reference sequence). In DNA form, the CDR3 reads TGTGCCAGCAGGGGCAGGGTGAACACTGAAGCTTTCTTT. Translation gives CASRGRVNTEAFF.

This chain joins TRBV5-5 and TRBJ2-7, with D possibly TRBD1 on 7 matching bases. Germline values: CDR1 SGHKS, CDR2 YYEKEE (reference sequence). The CDR3 totals 15 residues. Trimming shortened V by 1 base and J by 4 bases, and 15 bases separated the two germline ends. The CDR3 spells CASSLFGQGGYEQYF. In DNA form, the CDR3 reads TGTGCCAGCAGCTTGTTCGGGCAGGGGGGTTACGAGCAGTACTTC.

This clonotype was counted at least ten times. The chain joins TRBV7-2 to TRBJ2-3; D not resolved. Germline V gene sequence: CDR1 SGHTA, CDR2 FQGNSA. V was clipped by 5 bases and J by 4 bases, with 22 bases between them. This CDR3 has 17 residues. CDR3 in amino acids: CASSLRLVMGSADTQYF. As DNA, the CDR3 is TGTGCCAGCAGCCTGAGACTGGTAATGGGGTCAGCAGATACGCAGTATTTT.

This clonotype was observed many times. The gene calls are TRBV5-5 and TRBJ2-1, with D possibly being TRBD1 (6 bases). Trimming left V 0 bases short and J 6 bases short, with 13 bases between. The CDR3 sequence is 15 residues long. From germline, CDR1 is SGHKS and CDR2 YYEKEE (reference sequence). CDR3 region: CASSLGRGLSNEQFF. The CDR3 DNA reads TGTGCCAGCAGCTTGGGCAGGGGTCTTTCCAATGAGCAGTTCTTC.

The V call is TRBV5-1, the J call TRBJ2-1, with 11 bases lining up with TRBD1. CDR3 length: 16 residues. Germline values: CDR1 SGHRS, CDR2 YFSETQ. V lost 1 base, J lost 6 bases, and 6 bases stayed unmatched. This CDR3 is CASSLPGTGGSNEQFF. CDR3 coding DNA: TGCGCCAGCAGCTTGCCCGGGACAGGGGGGTCCAATGAGCAGTTCTTC. Full variable domain (rest looked up from reference TRBV5-1 and TRBJ2-1): KAGVTQTPRYLIKTRGQQVTLSCSPISGHRSVSWYQQTPGQGLQFLFEYFSETQRNKGNFPGRFSGRQFSNSRSEMNVSTLELGDSALYLCASSLPGTGGSNEQFFGPGTRLTVL.

This clonotype appeared many times. This chain connects TRBV7-2 to TRBJ1-1; TRBD1 matches at 9 bases. Germline V gene lookup returns CDR1 SGHTA and CDR2 FQGNSA. The CDR3 covers 14 residues. V lost 2 bases, J lost 5 bases, and 3 bases stayed unmatched. The CDR3 sequence is CASSLKTGGTEAFF. The CDR3 nucleotides are TGTGCCAGCAGCTTAAAGACAGGGGGTACTGAAGCTTTCTTT.

V gene TRBV6-2 or TRBV6-3 combines with J gene TRBJ2-7; weak D call: TRBD1 (6 bases). CDR1 MNHEY and CDR2 SVGEGT come from the germline V gene. The CDR3 spans 13 residues. Trimming took off 5 bases at V and 0 bases at J, with 8 bases between the two ends. The CDR3 coding sequence is TGTGCCAGCAGTAGACAGGCCTCCTACGAGCAGTACTTC. Translation gives CASSRQASYEQYF.

CDR3 region: CASSVDFRGVWDEQFF. The CDR3 DNA reads as TGTGCCAGCAGCGTAGACTTCAGGGGGGTCTGGGATGAGCAGTTCTTC. The chain carries TRBV9 and TRBJ2-1; the D gene is possibly TRBD1 (7 bases). Germline-derived CDR1 and CDR2 are SGDLS and YYNGEE. This CDR3 has 16 amino acids. V was shortened by 0 bases and J by 8 bases, with 18 bases between the two germline ends.

This clonotype was counted ten times or more. This chain joins TRBV7-2 and TRBJ2-7; tentatively, D is TRBD2 (7 bases). The CDR3 has 13 amino acids. Germline V CDR1 and CDR2: SGHTA, FQGNSA. Trimming stripped 7 bases from V and 6 bases from J, with 16 bases between. The CDR3 loop reads CASIPIRGGEQYF. The CDR3 bases are TGTGCCAGCATACCGATAAGGGGGGGCGAGCAGTACTTC.

There are many counts of this clonotype. The chain recombines TRBV6-2 or TRBV6-3 with TRBJ1-1; tentative D call: TRBD1 (5 bases). CDR1 MNHEY and CDR2 SVGEGT come from the germline V gene. With 6 bases removed from V and 6 bases from J, the gap between germline ends came to 20 bases. This CDR3 contains 15 residues. The CDR3 region has the DNA TGTGCCAGCAGGACAGTCTTTCGGGAAAACGCTGAAGCTTTCTTT. This sequence encodes CASRTVFRENAEAFF.

This clonotype has a count of ten or more. This chain connects TRBV20-1 to TRBJ2-1; TRBD2 agrees at 8 bases. The CDR3 has 15 residues. J gave up 4 bases and V 0 bases, and 5 bases lay outside the gene matches. In germline, CDR1 is DFQATT, CDR2 SNEGSKA (reference sequence). CDR3 sequence: CSARDLSGGYNEQFF. Here the CDR3 DNA reads TGCAGTGCTAGAGATCTGAGCGGGGGTTACAATGAGCAGTTCTTC.

In its sample, this clonotype was seen many times. The chain uses TRBV7-4 and TRBJ1-2, with D perhaps matching TRBD1 (5 bases). The CDR3 contains 15 residues. Germline V gene lookup returns CDR1 SGHVT and CDR2 SQSDAQ. With 4 bases removed from V and 3 bases from J, the gap between germline ends came to 15 bases. CDR3 sequence: CASSSFAGPHYGYTF. DNA of the CDR3: TGTGCCAGCAGCTCCTTCGCGGGGCCCCACTATGGCTACACCTTC.

V and J are TRBV3-1 and TRBJ1-5, with unresolved D. V was clipped by 3 bases and J by 0 bases, with 9 bases between them. This CDR3 spans 15 amino acids. Germline-derived CDR1 and CDR2 are LGHDT and YNNKEL (reference sequence). Here the CDR3 DNA reads TGTGCCAGCAGCCAGGGGAGTTATAGCAATCAGCCCCAGCATTTT. Translation gives CASSQGSYSNQPQHF.

This clonotype has more than one count but fewer than ten. The rearrangement uses TRBV5-1 and TRBJ2-5; the D call may be TRBD1 or TRBD2 (5 bases each). The CDR3 has 15 residues. The V gene lost 0 bases and the J gene lost 4 bases, with 13 bases spanning the gap. Germline V lookup: CDR1 SGHRS, CDR2 YFSETQ. The CDR3 spells CASSLAKRGVETQYF. CDR3 bases: TGCGCCAGCAGCTTGGCAAAGAGGGGAGTAGAGACCCAGTACTTC.

This clonotype showed up many times. This chain links TRBV5-6 with TRBJ1-2; 8 bases are a match to TRBD1. CDR1 and CDR2 from the germline V gene are SGHDT and YYEEEE. The CDR3 extends over 15 amino acids. V dropped 4 bases and J dropped 7; count of bases not matched to a gene: 12. The CDR3 DNA is TGTGCCAGCAGCCCACTACTTATGACAGGGGCTGGCTACACCTTC. This gives the protein CASSPLLMTGAGYTF.

This clonotype has a count of ten or more. The rearrangement links TRBV7-6 to TRBJ2-7; 8 bases map to TRBD2. CDR3 length: 15 amino acids. Germline values: CDR1 SGHVS, CDR2 FNYEAQ. V was pared by 1 base and J by 2 bases, with 4 bases of the junction left unmatched. CDR3 region: CASSLGGSGTYEQYF. CDR3 sequence (DNA): TGTGCCAGCAGCTTAGGTGGTAGCGGGACCTACGAGCAGTACTTC.

The rearrangement uses TRBV11-1 and TRBJ1-1; the D is unclear. V shed 1 base and J shed 10 bases, with 13 bases lying between them. Germline V gene data show CDR1 as SGHAT and CDR2 as FQDESV (reference sequence). The CDR3 runs 13 residues. The CDR3 coding sequence is TGTGCCAGCAGCTTAGTGGTAGATCATGGAGCTTTCTTT. Translating it yields CASSLVVDHGAFF.

This sequence joins TRBV6-2 or TRBV6-3 and TRBJ1-1; 8 bases fit TRBD1. V dropped 2 bases and J dropped 5; count of bases not matched to a gene: 7. The germline gives CDR1 MNHEY, CDR2 SVGEGT. There are 15 residues in the CDR3. The CDR3 protein is CASSYVRTGRTEAFF. As DNA, the CDR3 is TGTGCCAGCAGTTACGTCCGGACAGGGCGGACTGAAGCTTTCTTT.

In regard to this clonotype: With a much larger clone just one base away, this may be a read error. This rearrangement joins TRBV28 to TRBJ1-6; D unresolved. Trimming pared 5 bases from V and 8 bases from J, leaving 16 bases between. Germline V lookup: CDR1 MDHEN, CDR2 SYDVKM. CDR3 length: 15 amino acids. The CDR3 bases are TGTGCCAGCAGTACCCGATATTCATCCTATTCACCCCTCCACTTT. Protein sequence: CASSTRYSSYSPLHF. Drawing the rest from reference TRBV28 and TRBJ1-6, the complete variable domain is DVKVTQSSRYLVKRTGEKVFLECVQDMDHENMFWYRQDPGLGLRLIYFSYDVKMKEKGDIPEGYSVSREKKERFSLILESASTNQTSMYLCASSTRYSSYSPLHFGNGTRLTVT.

This clonotype appeared a few times. The CDR3 is CASSPSGGYEQFF. CDR3 nucleotide sequence: TGTGCCAGCAGCCCGAGCGGGGGTTATGAGCAGTTCTTC. This sequence joins TRBV7-2 and TRBJ2-1; 8 nucleotides line up with TRBD2. The CDR3 runs 13 residues. V was pared by 5 bases and J by 8 bases, with 5 bases of the junction left unmatched. Germline V gene data show CDR1 as SGHTA and CDR2 as FQGNSA.

This clonotype appeared many times. This rearrangement joins TRBV6-2 or TRBV6-3 to TRBJ1-2; the D gene is possibly TRBD1 (5 bases). The CDR3 has 15 residues. Trimming took off 6 bases at V and 8 bases at J, with 22 bases between the two ends. Germline V lookup: CDR1 MNHEY, CDR2 SVGEGT. The chain's CDR3 is CASSYTIRDSRGYTF. In DNA form, the CDR3 reads TGTGCCAGCAGCTACACCATCAGGGACTCGAGGGGCTACACCTTC.

The V call is TRBV29-1, the J call TRBJ2-5; tentatively, D is TRBD1 (6 bases). This CDR3 has 12 residues. Germline V gives CDR1 SQVTM, CDR2 ANQGSEA. Between the trimmed V and J ends, which lost 5 bases and 5 bases, there was a span of 12 bases. The CDR3 DNA sequence: TGCAGCGTTCAACAGGGTCCGGAGACCCAGTACTTC. Its translation: CSVQQGPETQYF. Full variable domain (missing parts from reference TRBV29-1 and TRBJ2-5): SAVISQKPSRDICQRGTSLTIQCQVDSQVTMMFWYRQQPGQSLTLIATANQGSEATYESGFVIDKFPISRPNLTFSTLTVSNMSPEDSSIYLCSVQQGPETQYFGPGTRLLVL.

This clonotype was seen repeatedly, ten times or more. The gene calls are TRBV28 and TRBJ2-5, with a weak D call TRBD1 (6 bases). The CDR3 consists of 15 residues. Germline V gene sequence: CDR1 MDHEN, CDR2 SYDVKM. Trimming pared 3 bases from V and 1 base from J, leaving 12 bases between. The CDR3 nucleotides read TGTGCCAGCAGTTTCGATCGAGGGGGCCAAGAGACCCAGTACTTC. Its protein is CASSFDRGGQETQYF.

This clonotype was picked up many times. The chain is built from TRBV6-2 or TRBV6-3 and TRBJ1-2; D gene unclear. V dropped 6 bases and J dropped 0 bases, with 8 bases sitting between them. Germline V CDR1 and CDR2: MNHEY, SVGEGT. The CDR3 spans 13 residues. The CDR3 loop reads CASRETSNYGYTF. CDR3 DNA sequence: TGTGCCAGCAGGGAGACGTCTAACTATGGCTACACCTTC.

The table lists this clonotype with many counts. This chain links TRBV12-3 or TRBV12-4 with TRBJ1-4, with no clear D. V lost 8 bases, J lost 8 bases, and 9 bases lay in between. The CDR3 covers 11 residues. This chain's CDR3 is CASSGVEKLFF. CDR3 sequence (DNA): TGTGCCAGCTCCGGGGTCGAAAAACTGTTTTTT.